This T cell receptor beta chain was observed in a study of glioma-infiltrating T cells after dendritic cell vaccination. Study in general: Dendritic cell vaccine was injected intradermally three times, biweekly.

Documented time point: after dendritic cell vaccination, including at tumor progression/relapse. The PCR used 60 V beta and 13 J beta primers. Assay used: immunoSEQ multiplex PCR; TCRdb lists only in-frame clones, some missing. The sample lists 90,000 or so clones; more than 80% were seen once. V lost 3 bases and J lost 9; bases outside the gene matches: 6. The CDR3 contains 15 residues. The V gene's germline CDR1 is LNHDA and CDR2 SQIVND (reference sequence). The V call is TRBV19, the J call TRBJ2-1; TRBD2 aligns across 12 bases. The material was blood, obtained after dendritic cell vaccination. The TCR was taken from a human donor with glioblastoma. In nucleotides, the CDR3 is TGTGCCAGTAGTATGACTAGCGGGAGAGTTTCTGAGCAGTTCTTC. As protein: CASSMTSGRVSEQFF. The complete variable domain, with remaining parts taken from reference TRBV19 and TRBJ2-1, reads DGGITQSPKYLFRKEGQNVTLSCEQNLNHDAMYWYRQDPGQGLRLIYYSQIVNDFQKGDIAEGYSVSREKKESFPLTVTSAQKNPTAFYLCASSMTSGRVSEQFFGPGTRLTVL.